A selection of T cell receptor beta chains follows, all from one sample in a study of low-dose radiotherapy and immunotherapy resistance in tumors. Each CDR3 protein gets one entry after TCRdb re-called the reads with MiXCR. Of 75,000 to 95,000 distinct CDR3 sequences detected, roughly 20% appear once; the ten largest clones hold around 13%. Sequencing used PBMCs, obtained after low-dose radiotherapy plus immunotherapy. Receptor source: a female donor with ovarian cancer. CDR3s include the opening cysteine and the closing phenylalanine or tryptophan. The D gene is left open where the match is weak. For some rows the clone size is stated as once, few or many, or as a class when expanded; others skip it.

abundance: many
len: 15
v_gene: TRBV29-1
d_gene: TRBD2
j_gene: TRBJ2-2
CDR3nt: TGCAGCGTTCAAAACGGGGGGGGCGGCACCGGGGAGCTGTTTTTT
CDR3aa: CSVQNGGGGTGELFF

abundance: many
len: 15
v_gene: TRBV7-9
d_gene: -
j_gene: TRBJ1-5
CDR3nt: TGTGCCAGCAGCTTAGGACAAACTAGCAATCAGCCCCAGCATTTT
CDR3aa: CASSLGQTSNQPQHF

abundance: many
len: 13
v_gene: TRBV5-1
d_gene: TRBD1
j_gene: TRBJ1-1
CDR3nt: TGCGCCAGCAGCTCATTACAGGGGGCTGAAGCTTTCTTT
CDR3aa: CASSSLQGAEAFF

abundance: -
len: 14
v_gene: TRBV30
d_gene: TRBD2
j_gene: TRBJ2-5
CDR3nt: TGTGCCTGGAGTGTACTCCGGGGGGGAGAGACCCAGTACTTC
CDR3aa: CAWSVLRGGETQYF

abundance: many
len: 14
v_gene: TRBV5-5
d_gene: TRBD2
j_gene: TRBJ2-5
CDR3nt: TGTGCCAGCAGCGCGACTAGCGGGAGTCTCATAAAGTACTTC
CDR3aa: CASSATSGSLIKYF

abundance: many
len: 15
v_gene: TRBV5-1
d_gene: TRBD1
j_gene: TRBJ2-1
CDR3nt: TGCGCCAGCAGCGTAACCGGACAGGGGGTCAATGAGCAGTTCTTC
CDR3aa: CASSVTGQGVNEQFF

abundance: many
len: 12
v_gene: TRBV19
d_gene: -
j_gene: TRBJ1-2
CDR3nt: TGTGCCAGTAGTATCGGGGATGGCGGCTACACCTTC
CDR3aa: CASSIGDGGYTF

abundance: many
len: 14
v_gene: TRBV7-9
d_gene: -
j_gene: TRBJ2-6
CDR3nt: TGTGCCAGCAGCTTAGGGTCTGGGGCCAACGTCCTGACTTTC
CDR3aa: CASSLGSGANVLTF

abundance: many
len: 13
v_gene: TRBV10-3
d_gene: TRBD2
j_gene: TRBJ2-7
CDR3nt: TGTGCCATCAGTGCTGGACTAGCGGTCGAGCAGTACTTC
CDR3aa: CAISAGLAVEQYF

abundance: -
len: 17
v_gene: TRBV4-1
d_gene: -
j_gene: TRBJ2-4
CDR3nt: TGCGCCAGCAGCCAAGATGGGTGGGATAACGCCAAAAACATTCAGTACTTC
CDR3aa: CASSQDGWDNAKNIQYF

abundance: many
len: 14
v_gene: TRBV6-5
d_gene: -
j_gene: TRBJ2-1
CDR3nt: TGTGCCAGCAGTTACGGGGCAAGTACGTCTGAGCAGTTCTTC
CDR3aa: CASSYGASTSEQFF

abundance: many
len: 14
v_gene: TRBV5-1
d_gene: -
j_gene: TRBJ1-1
CDR3nt: TGCGCCAGCAGCTTATCTTCGGGAGAGACTGAAGCTTTCTTT
CDR3aa: CASSLSSGETEAFF

abundance: many
len: 14
v_gene: TRBV6-2/TRBV6-3
d_gene: TRBD1
j_gene: TRBJ2-7
CDR3nt: TGTGCCAGCAGTGGCGGGACAGGGAGGCACGAGCAGTACTTC
CDR3aa: CASSGGTGRHEQYF

abundance: -
len: 13
v_gene: TRBV28
d_gene: -
j_gene: TRBJ2-3
CDR3nt: TGTGCCAGCAGTTTAGGGGCCGGAGATACGCAGTATTTT
CDR3aa: CASSLGAGDTQYF

abundance: many
len: 12
v_gene: TRBV12-3/TRBV12-4
d_gene: -
j_gene: TRBJ1-5
CDR3nt: TGTGCCAGCAGTTTTAGGAATCAGCCCCAGCATTTT
CDR3aa: CASSFRNQPQHF

abundance: many
len: 16
v_gene: TRBV5-1
d_gene: -
j_gene: TRBJ1-1
CDR3nt: TGCGCCAGCAGCTTGGGTTTTGACAGCTTGAACACTGAAGCTTTCTTT
CDR3aa: CASSLGFDSLNTEAFF

abundance: many
len: 13
v_gene: TRBV11-1
d_gene: -
j_gene: TRBJ2-7
CDR3nt: TGTGCCAGCAGCTTGCTCAGAGGCGGGGAGCAGTACTTC
CDR3aa: CASSLLRGGEQYF

abundance: many
len: 17
v_gene: TRBV6-2/TRBV6-3
d_gene: -
j_gene: TRBJ1-4
CDR3nt: TGTGCCAGCAGTCACCCGGGGAACCCGTCAACTAATGAAAAACTGTTTTTT
CDR3aa: CASSHPGNPSTNEKLFF

abundance: -
len: 15
v_gene: TRBV28
d_gene: -
j_gene: TRBJ1-5
CDR3nt: TGTGCCAGCAGTAGTAACAATGGGGCAGATCAGCCCCAGCATTTT
CDR3aa: CASSSNNGADQPQHF

abundance: many
len: 16
v_gene: TRBV7-9
d_gene: -
j_gene: TRBJ2-3
CDR3nt: TGTGCCAGCAGCTTCGGGACGGTTACTAGCACAGATACGCAGTATTTT
CDR3aa: CASSFGTVTSTDTQYF

abundance: many
len: 15
v_gene: TRBV7-9
d_gene: TRBD1
j_gene: TRBJ2-1
CDR3nt: TGTGCCAGCAGCCCGCCGGGACAGGGTGACAATGAGCAGTTCTTC
CDR3aa: CASSPPGQGDNEQFF

abundance: once
len: 10
v_gene: TRBV29-1
d_gene: -
j_gene: TRBJ2-7
CDR3nt: TGCAGCGTTGGGACCTACGAGCAGTACTTC
CDR3aa: CSVGTYEQYF

abundance: many
len: 14
v_gene: TRBV3-1
d_gene: -
j_gene: TRBJ1-5
CDR3nt: TGTGCCAGCAGCCAAGATTCGAGCAATCAGCCCCAGCATTTT
CDR3aa: CASSQDSSNQPQHF

abundance: many
len: 14
v_gene: TRBV6-2/TRBV6-3
d_gene: -
j_gene: TRBJ2-7
CDR3nt: TGTGCCAGCAGTTCCCCACAGAGCTCCTACGAGCAGTACTTC
CDR3aa: CASSSPQSSYEQYF

abundance: -
len: 14
v_gene: TRBV7-6
d_gene: TRBD1
j_gene: TRBJ2-7
CDR3nt: TGTGCCAGCAGCTGGGACAGGCAGCTAGGGGAGCAGTACTTC
CDR3aa: CASSWDRQLGEQYF

abundance: few
len: 15
v_gene: TRBV6-6
d_gene: TRBD1
j_gene: TRBJ1-2
CDR3nt: TGTGCCAGCAGTTACGGACAGGGCCCAGACTATGGCTACACCTTC
CDR3aa: CASSYGQGPDYGYTF

abundance: few
len: 16
v_gene: TRBV20-1
d_gene: -
j_gene: TRBJ2-3
CDR3nt: TGCAGTGCTAGAGATAGGCGGAGGGGAGGACAAGATACGCAGTATTTT
CDR3aa: CSARDRRRGGQDTQYF

abundance: many
len: 14
v_gene: TRBV10-3
d_gene: -
j_gene: TRBJ2-3
CDR3nt: TGTGCCATCAGTGAGCCCCGACTAGCAGATACGCAGTATTTT
CDR3aa: CAISEPRLADTQYF

abundance: many
len: 13
v_gene: TRBV6-2/TRBV6-3
d_gene: -
j_gene: TRBJ1-1
CDR3nt: TGTGCCAGCAGTCCGGGACAGAACACTGAAGCTTTCTTT
CDR3aa: CASSPGQNTEAFF

abundance: many
len: 16
v_gene: TRBV5-4
d_gene: -
j_gene: TRBJ2-1
CDR3nt: TGTGCCAGCAGCACGCAAGTCCAGGGATTTTACAATGAGCAGTTCTTC
CDR3aa: CASSTQVQGFYNEQFF

abundance: many
len: 14
v_gene: TRBV10-2
d_gene: -
j_gene: TRBJ1-5
CDR3nt: TGCGCCAGCAGTGAGTCTGGGAACAATCAGCCCCAGCATTTT
CDR3aa: CASSESGNNQPQHF

abundance: many
len: 15
v_gene: TRBV14
d_gene: -
j_gene: TRBJ2-2
CDR3nt: TGTGCCAGCAGCCAAGGGCCGAGGAGCGCCGGGGAGCTGTTTTTT
CDR3aa: CASSQGPRSAGELFF

abundance: many
len: 12
v_gene: TRBV28
d_gene: -
j_gene: TRBJ1-4
CDR3nt: TGTGCCAGCAGTTTTTCGTTGGGAAAACTGTTTTTT
CDR3aa: CASSFSLGKLFF

abundance: once
len: 17
v_gene: TRBV11-2
d_gene: TRBD2
j_gene: TRBJ2-4
CDR3nt: TGTGCCAGCAGCCGCGGGACTAGCGGAGTATCATCGGACATTCAGTACTTC
CDR3aa: CASSRGTSGVSSDIQYF

abundance: many
len: 15
v_gene: TRBV7-2
d_gene: -
j_gene: TRBJ2-5
CDR3nt: TGTGCCAGCAGCCGTAAAGCGGGTCGCCAAGAGACCCAGTACTTC
CDR3aa: CASSRKAGRQETQYF

abundance: many
len: 16
v_gene: TRBV19
d_gene: -
j_gene: TRBJ1-5
CDR3nt: TGTGCCAGTAGTATGGGGGGCAGGCTCGCCAATCAGCCCCAGCATTTT
CDR3aa: CASSMGGRLANQPQHF

abundance: -
len: 12
v_gene: TRBV4-2
d_gene: -
j_gene: TRBJ1-5
CDR3nt: TGTGCCAGCAGCCAAGTTGGTCAGCCCCAGCATTTT
CDR3aa: CASSQVGQPQHF

abundance: many
len: 14
v_gene: TRBV5-4
d_gene: -
j_gene: TRBJ2-7
CDR3nt: TGTGCCAGCAGCTCGGAGGCCCCTTCCTACGAGCAGTACTTC
CDR3aa: CASSSEAPSYEQYF

abundance: many
len: 14
v_gene: TRBV19
d_gene: -
j_gene: TRBJ1-5
CDR3nt: TGTGCCAGTATCCAGGGGATCGGGGATCAGCCCCAGCATTTT
CDR3aa: CASIQGIGDQPQHF

abundance: many
len: 14
v_gene: TRBV5-1
d_gene: -
j_gene: TRBJ2-1
CDR3nt: TGCGCCAGCAGCTTGACCGACGGCTACAATGAGCAGTTCTTC
CDR3aa: CASSLTDGYNEQFF

abundance: many
len: 15
v_gene: TRBV5-1
d_gene: TRBD2
j_gene: TRBJ2-1
CDR3nt: TGCGCCAGCTCGATCTCAGCGGGGGGATACAATGAGCAGTTCTTC
CDR3aa: CASSISAGGYNEQFF

abundance: many
len: 13
v_gene: TRBV5-1
d_gene: -
j_gene: TRBJ2-2
CDR3nt: TGCGCCAGCAGCTTGGACTACACCGGGGAGCTGTTTTTT
CDR3aa: CASSLDYTGELFF

abundance: many
len: 15
v_gene: TRBV5-1
d_gene: -
j_gene: TRBJ2-2
CDR3nt: TGCGCCAGCAGCTTGGGGCAGGGGAGCACCGGGGAGCTGTTTTTT
CDR3aa: CASSLGQGSTGELFF

abundance: many
len: 14
v_gene: TRBV28
d_gene: -
j_gene: TRBJ2-7
CDR3nt: TGTGCCAGCAGTTCCCACAGCGGATCCTACGAGCAGTACTTC
CDR3aa: CASSSHSGSYEQYF

abundance: -
len: 17
v_gene: TRBV6-2/TRBV6-3
d_gene: TRBD2
j_gene: TRBJ2-4
CDR3nt: TGTGCCAGCAGTGAATGGACTAGCGGGCTAGCCAAAAACATTCAGTACTTC
CDR3aa: CASSEWTSGLAKNIQYF

abundance: few
len: 19
v_gene: TRBV21-1
d_gene: -
j_gene: TRBJ2-3
CDR3nt: TGTGCCAGCCGAGAGAAAAACAGGGCAGGGGAAAAATACACAGATACGCAGTATTTT
CDR3aa: CASREKNRAGEKYTDTQYF

abundance: many
len: 11
v_gene: TRBV10-2
d_gene: -
j_gene: TRBJ2-1
CDR3nt: TGCGCCAGCAGTGAGGTCCATGAGCAGTTCTTC
CDR3aa: CASSEVHEQFF